The source of this TCR beta chain is a study of T cell responses to AZD1222 COVID-19 vaccine. Study-level findings and limits: Clonal diversity was possibly underestimated, and white British individuals and females predominated among donors. The study reported that nearly half of spike-specific TCRs target unmutated variant regions. Repertoire sampling was restricted to post-peak T cell response timepoints. Spike-specific TCR breadth and depth were elevated following two AZD1222 doses.

Germline CDR1 and CDR2: SGDLS and YYNGEE. V was trimmed by 2 bases and J by 5 bases, leaving 14 bases between them. This CDR3 is built from 15 residues. A note on this clone: The target antigen is unknown.

Generated by immunoSEQ multiplex PCR, the TCRdb table keeps only in-frame clones and is missing some. The data hold about 150,000 clones, with roughly 87% observed a single time. The sequence came from an adult in good health. This material consisted of peripheral blood, taken on day 0 of AZD1222 vaccination. J is TRBJ2-1 and V is TRBV9; D is possibly TRBD2 (6 bases). In DNA form, the CDR3 reads TGTGCCAGCAGCGTTCGGACTAACGAACACAATGAGCAGTTCTTC. It yields the protein CASSVRTNEHNEQFF.